Listed below are T cell receptor beta chains from one sample, sequenced in a study of cytomegalovirus exposure and HLA in healthy donors. Using immunoSEQ multiplex PCR, the repertoire was profiled, and TCRdb retains in-frame clones only, with some absent. The sample records over 110,000 clones, 70% to 85% being singletons. Sequencing was carried out using PBMCs. The receptors come from a male donor in good health and CMV-seronegative. Both conserved end residues are part of each CDR3. The D gene is left open where the match is weak. Size is stated for part of the rows, as once, few or many counts, or as a class when the clone is expanded.

>TRBJ1-2|.|.|TRBV10-3
TGTGCCATCAGTCAGGGGAACTATGGCTACACCTTC
CAISQGNYGYTF
>TRBJ2-1|.|TRBD2|TRBV6-5
TGTGCCAGCAGTTACAGTGCGGGAGAAAGGTTAAATGAGCAGTTCTTC
CASSYSAGERLNEQFF
>TRBJ2-7|.|.|TRBV5-5
TGTGCCAGCAGCTGGCGGGACCTCTCCTACGAGCAGTACTTC
CASSWRDLSYEQYF
>TRBJ1-4|.|.|TRBV12-5
TGTGCTAGTGGCCGCAAGCCGGGGACAACTAATGAAAAACTGTTTTTT
CASGRKPGTTNEKLFF
>TRBJ2-1|.|TRBD2|TRBV18
TGTGCCAGCTCGCTTCGGACTAGCGGGAGTGGCAATGAGCAGTTCTTC
CASSLRTSGSGNEQFF
>TRBJ2-2|once|TRBD1|TRBV6-6
TGTGCCAGCAGAACGGGACAGGAAGTCACCGGGGAGCTGTTTTTT
CASRTGQEVTGELFF
>TRBJ2-4|.|.|TRBV6-5
TGTGCCAGCAGTTACTCAGGTGGGCCCCTGAGCATTCAGTACTTC
CASSYSGGPLSIQYF
>TRBJ2-7|.|TRBD1|TRBV2
TGTGCCAGCAGAGGGACAGCGTACGAGCAGTACTTC
CASRGTAYEQYF
>TRBJ2-3|.|TRBD2|TRBV29-1
TGCAGCGTGGTGGCTAGCGGTACGCAGTATTTT
CSVVASGTQYF
>TRBJ2-7|once|TRBD1|TRBV19
TGTGCCAGTACTCCACAGGGGTCCTCCTACGAGCAGTACTTC
CASTPQGSSYEQYF
>TRBJ1-1|.|.|TRBV3-2
TGTGCCAGCAGCCATTCGGCTTTCTTT
CASSHSAFF
>TRBJ1-1|.|TRBD1|TRBV19
TGTGCCAGTAGTATCCCCGGGACAGGGCCCATGAACACTGAAGCTTTCTTT
CASSIPGTGPMNTEAFF
>TRBJ2-7|.|TRBD1|TRBV6-6
TGTGCCAGCAGTCCCGGGACAGGGTACCACGAGCAGTACTTC
CASSPGTGYHEQYF
>TRBJ1-5|.|.|TRBV18
TGTGCCAGCTCACCGACAGAGTATAGCAATCAGCCCCAGCATTTT
CASSPTEYSNQPQHF
>TRBJ2-3|.|TRBD2|TRBV7-2
TGTGCCAGCAGCCGCAGACTAGCGGGGAATACAGATACGCAGTATTTT
CASSRRLAGNTDTQYF
>TRBJ2-5|.|TRBD2|TRBV7-6
TGTGCCAGCAGCTCCTATCTAGCGGGGGATCTCCAAGAGACCCAGTACTTC
CASSSYLAGDLQETQYF
>TRBJ2-1|.|TRBD1|TRBV10-3
TGTGCCATCTACCTCTCTCGGGACAGGGGCCATGAGCAGTTCTTC
CAIYLSRDRGHEQFF
>TRBJ2-7|.|TRBD2|TRBV4-1
TGCGCCAGCAGCCAAGATCGGGCTAGCGGAACCTACGAGCAGTACTTC
CASSQDRASGTYEQYF
>TRBJ1-2|.|TRBD1|TRBV13
TGTGCCAGCAGCTTCGAGGGGGACAGGGTCTTC
CASSFEGDRVF
>TRBJ2-7|.|TRBD1|TRBV4-3
TGCGCCAGCAGCCCGGACAGGGCCCACGTCGAGCAGTACTTC
CASSPDRAHVEQYF
>TRBJ1-1|.|.|TRBV2
TGTGCCAGCAGGGTTCAGATCAACACTGAAGCTTTCTTT
CASRVQINTEAFF
>TRBJ2-1|.|.|TRBV7-9
TGTGCCAGCAGCCCCGTCGTACTAGGACCCTACAATGAGCAGTTCTTC
CASSPVVLGPYNEQFF
>TRBJ2-1|.|.|TRBV6-1
TGTGCCAGCAGTGCGCTAGGGGTTGGTGAGCAGTTCTTC
CASSALGVGEQFF
>TRBJ1-1|.|.|TRBV7-2
TGTGCCAGCAGCTTTGTACGGGGTGGGGTAACTGAAGCTTTCTTT
CASSFVRGGVTEAFF